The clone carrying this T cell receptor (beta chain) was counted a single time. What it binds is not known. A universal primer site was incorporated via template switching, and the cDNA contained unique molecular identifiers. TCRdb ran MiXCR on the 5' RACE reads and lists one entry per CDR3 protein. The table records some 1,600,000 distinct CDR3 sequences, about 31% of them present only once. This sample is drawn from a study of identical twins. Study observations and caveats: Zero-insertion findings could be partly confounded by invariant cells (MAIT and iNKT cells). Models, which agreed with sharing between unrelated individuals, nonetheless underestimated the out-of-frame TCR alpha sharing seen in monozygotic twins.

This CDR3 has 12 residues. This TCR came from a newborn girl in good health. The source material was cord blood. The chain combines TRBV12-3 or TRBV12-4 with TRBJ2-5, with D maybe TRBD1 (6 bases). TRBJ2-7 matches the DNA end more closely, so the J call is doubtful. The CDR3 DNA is TGTGCCAGCAAACAGGGCCCCTGCGAGCAGTACTTC. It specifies CASKQGPCEQYF.